What follows describes a single T cell receptor (beta chain). Its antigen remains unidentified. TCRdb's copy holds only in-frame clones and misses some; the assay was immunoSEQ multiplex PCR. The sample holds 30,000 or so clones, approximately 85% seen once. Time point indicated: time of PML onset. Between about 15 and 60 months of natalizumab therapy passed before PML developed in these natalizumab-treated patients. Prior interferon beta treatment was universal, and the PML patients were all female. The sample is drawn from a study of multiple sclerosis patients with progressive multifocal leukoencephalopathy. CDR3 length: 15 amino acids. Germline CDR1 reads GTSNPN; CDR2 reads SVGIG (reference sequence). Study results and limitations: In most PML patients, TRB repertoires appeared less diverse by entropy. No common TRBV or TRBJ usage or pairing appeared at PML.

This TCR derives from a woman aged 25 to 45 with progressive multifocal leukoencephalopathy. V usage is TRBV30 and J usage is TRBJ2-6; perhaps D is TRBD1 or TRBD2 (6 bases each). This sample comprised PBMCs, obtained from a patient treated with natalizumab. In DNA form, the CDR3 reads TGTGCTCACGGGGGCAGCAACTCTGGGGCCAACGTCCTGACTTTC. Its protein is CAHGGSNSGANVLTF. The complete variable domain, with remaining parts taken from reference TRBV30 and TRBJ2-6, reads SQTIHQWPATLVQPVGSPLSLECTVEGTSNPNLYWYRQAAGRGLQLLFYSVGIGQISSEVPQNLSASRPQDRQFILSSKKLLLSDSGFYLCAHGGSNSGANVLTFGAGSRLTVL.